Listed here are 16 T cell receptor beta chains from one sample, sequenced in a study of post-analysis software for immune sequencing data. TCR beta cDNA libraries included unique molecular identifiers. TCRdb reprocessed the PCR reads with MiXCR, giving one entry per CDR3 protein. The repertoire consists of about 680,000 distinct CDR3 sequences, with approximately 59% occurring once and the leading ten covering about 10%. Their cognate antigens are unknown. Regarding the study as a whole: When patients were compared with controls, a handful of TRBV segments were more frequent, TRBV5-6, TRBV5-1 and TRBV20-1 among them.

Sequencing used blood. The receptors were gathered from a girl aged 2 to 10 with multiple sclerosis.

Regarding this clonotype: Mismatch with germline at one junction end may stem from a read error. V usage is TRBV14 and J usage is TRBJ2-1, with 7 bases aligning to TRBD1. From germline, CDR1 is SGHDN and CDR2 FVKESK. The CDR3 runs 14 residues. The CDR3 region is CASSQRQGYNGQFF. The CDR3 nucleotides are TGTGCCAGCAGCCAAAGACAGGGATACAATGGGCAGTTCTTC.

This clonotype was detected only a few times. The J gene is TRBJ2-7, the V gene TRBV6-5; D possibly corresponds to TRBD2 (6 bases). Germline V gene sequence: CDR1 MNHEY, CDR2 SVGAGI. Between the trimmed V and J ends, which lost 6 bases and 2 bases, there was a span of 14 bases. The CDR3 length is 14 residues. The CDR3 nucleotides read TGTGCCAGCAGGGGACTTGGTGAGGCCTACGAGCAGTACTTC. Encoded protein: CASRGLGEAYEQYF.

The chain uses TRBV6-5 and TRBJ2-5, with D possibly being TRBD1 (5 bases). This CDR3 comprises 14 residues. Germline loops: CDR1 MNHEY, CDR2 SVGAGI. Trimming removed 3 bases from V and 1 base from J, with 9 bases in between. DNA of the CDR3: TGTGCCAGCAGTTATGTGGGGCTCCAAGAGACCCAGTACTTC. It codes for CASSYVGLQETQYF.

The chain recombines TRBV29-1 with TRBJ2-1; 8 nucleotides agree with TRBD2. Losses at the gene ends were 4 bases for V and 0 bases for J; bases not matched to a gene: 5. Germline V gene lookup returns CDR1 SQVTM and CDR2 ANQGSEA. The CDR3 sequence is 15 residues long. The CDR3 nucleotides read TGCAGCGTTGGCGGGAGGATACCCTCCTACAATGAGCAGTTCTTC. Amino acid sequence: CSVGGRIPSYNEQFF.

This clonotype has a handful of counts. The V call is TRBV20-1, the J call TRBJ2-7, with 8 bases fitting TRBD2. This CDR3 spans 14 amino acids. The J segment lost 0 bases and the V segment lost 6 bases, leaving 7 bases of the junction unmatched. CDR1 is DFQATT and CDR2 is SNEGSKA in the germline V gene (reference sequence). CDR3 DNA sequence: TGCAGTGCCAGACTAGCGTTGAGCTCCTACGAGCAGTACTTC. It codes for CSARLALSSYEQYF.

This rearrangement joins TRBV7-2 to TRBJ2-1, with 9 nucleotides matching TRBD2. Judging by the DNA end, TRBJ2-7 fits better; the J call may be wrong. CDR1 is SGHTA, CDR2 FQGNSA, per germline. This CDR3 has 16 residues. CDR3 bases: TGTGCCAGCAGCTTTTCTGGCGGGAGGGCCTACAATGAGCAGTACTTC. It translates to CASSFSGGRAYNEQYF.

This clonotype was picked up a small number of times. The chain carries TRBV4-1 and TRBJ2-3; D may be TRBD1 or TRBD2 (5 bases each). Germline V CDR1 and CDR2: MGHRA, YSYEKL. This CDR3 is 15 amino acids long. With 3 bases removed from V and 3 bases from J, the gap between germline ends came to 13 bases. Here the CDR3 DNA reads TGCGCCAGCAGCCATCCCGGGACCCCAACAGATACGCAGTATTTT. Translating it yields CASSHPGTPTDTQYF.

The chain employs TRBV5-6 and TRBJ2-1; 10 bases fit TRBD2. CDR1 and CDR2 from the germline V gene are SGHDT and YYEEEE. The length of the CDR3 is 16 residues. The V gene end was trimmed by 2 bases and the J gene end by 6 bases; junction bases not matched to a gene: 8. In DNA, the CDR3 is TGTGCCAGCAGCTTATACACTAGCGGGGTAGGCAATGAGCAGTTCTTC. It is translated as CASSLYTSGVGNEQFF.

This clonotype was seen once. The DNA for the CDR3 is TGCAGTGCCTGGGGGGGGTCTTCACCCCTCCACTTT. Amino acids: CSAWGGSSPLHF. The rearrangement uses TRBV20-1 and TRBJ1-6; D is perhaps TRBD1 (5 bases). Germline V lookup: CDR1 DFQATT, CDR2 SNEGSKA (reference sequence). V shed 6 bases and J shed 9 bases, with 12 bases lying between them. The CDR3 spans 12 residues.

V usage is TRBV10-3 and J usage is TRBJ2-7; TRBD2 matches at 12 bases. The CDR3 sequence is 16 residues long. Germline V gene lookup returns CDR1 ENHRY and CDR2 SYGVKD. Losses at the gene ends were 6 bases for V and 3 bases for J; bases not matched to a gene: 9. The CDR3 DNA follows: TGTGCCATCAGAAACCTCCGGACTAGCGGGATCTACGAGCAGTACTTC. Translation: CAIRNLRTSGIYEQYF.

The chain has TRBV29-1 and TRBJ2-1, with a tentative D call TRBD2 (6 bases). The CDR3 loop spans 15 amino acids. Germline CDR1 reads SQVTM; CDR2 reads ANQGSEA. Between the trimmed V and J ends, which lost 4 bases and 4 bases, there was a span of 17 bases. CDR3: CSVATGVLTYNEQFF. The CDR3 DNA is TGCAGCGTTGCGACGGGAGTCTTAACATACAATGAGCAGTTCTTC.

The chain links TRBV20-1 to TRBJ2-1; 9 bases are shared with TRBD2. The V and J ends lost 0 bases and 3 bases, in that order; junction bases with no gene match: 6. CDR1 and CDR2 (germline): DFQATT, SNEGSKA (reference sequence). The CDR3 is made up of 16 amino acids. The CDR3 bases are TGCAGTGCTAGAGATCAAGGGACTAGCTTCTACAATGAGCAGTTCTTC. This sequence encodes CSARDQGTSFYNEQFF.

The chain employs TRBV7-9 and TRBJ2-1; 7 positions match TRBD1. With V trimmed by 2 bases and J by 7 bases, 14 bases remained unmatched. This CDR3 region has 17 residues. Germline assignment: CDR1 SEHNR and CDR2 FQNEAQ (reference sequence). This CDR3 is CASSLTRTGRGLNEQFF. In nucleotides, the CDR3 is TGTGCCAGCAGCTTAACGAGGACAGGCCGAGGATTAAATGAGCAGTTCTTC.

The chain links TRBV5-1 to TRBJ2-3; 12 bases agree with TRBD2. V was clipped by 4 bases and J by 3 bases; unmatched bases: 9. The CDR3 totals 17 residues. Looked up from germline, CDR1 is SGHRS and CDR2 is YFSETQ. The CDR3 DNA reads TGCGCCAGCAGCCCTTTTCTAGCGGGGGGGCTTACAGATACGCAGTATTTT. Its protein is CASSPFLAGGLTDTQYF.

This chain connects TRBV4-1 to TRBJ2-1, with 8 positions matching TRBD2. Germline loops: CDR1 MGHRA, CDR2 YSYEKL. The CDR3 length is 15 residues. Trimming took 4 bases from V and 5 from J; bases not matched to a gene: 7. CDR3 protein: CASSPQREFDNEQFF. The CDR3 DNA follows: TGCGCCAGCAGCCCGCAGCGGGAGTTCGACAATGAGCAGTTCTTC.

Note on this clonotype: At one boundary the junction diverges from the germline segment, which might be a read error. This chain links TRBV4-3 with TRBJ1-5, with D possibly TRBD1 on 6 matching bases. CDR1 LGHNA and CDR2 YSLEER come from the germline V gene. This CDR3 spans 14 amino acids. CDR3 protein: CTSSHAGVNQPQHF. CDR3 bases: TGCACCAGCAGTCATGCAGGGGTGAATCAGCCCCAGCATTTT.